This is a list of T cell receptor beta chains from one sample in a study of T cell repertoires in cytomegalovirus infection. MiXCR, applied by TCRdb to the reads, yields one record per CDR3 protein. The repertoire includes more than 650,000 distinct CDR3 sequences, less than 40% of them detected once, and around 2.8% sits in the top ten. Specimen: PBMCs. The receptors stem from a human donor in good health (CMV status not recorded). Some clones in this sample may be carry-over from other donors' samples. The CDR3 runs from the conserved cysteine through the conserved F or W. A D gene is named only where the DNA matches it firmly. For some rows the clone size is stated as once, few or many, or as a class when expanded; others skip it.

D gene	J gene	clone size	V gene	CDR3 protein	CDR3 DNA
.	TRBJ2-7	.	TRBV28	CASTRGSTGEQYF	TGTGCCAGCACAAGGGGCAGTACGGGGGAGCAGTACTTC
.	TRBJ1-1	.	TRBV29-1	CSVVGGRLNTEAFF	TGCAGCGTTGTAGGTGGACGGCTGAACACTGAAGCTTTCTTT
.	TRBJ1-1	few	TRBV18	CASSPRADTEAFF	TGTGCCAGCTCACCACGGGCCGACACTGAAGCTTTCTTT
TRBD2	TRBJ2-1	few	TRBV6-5	CASTRTSGSYNEQFF	TGTGCCAGCACCCGGACTAGCGGCTCCTACAATGAGCAGTTCTTC
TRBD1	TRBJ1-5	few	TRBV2	CASRPNFDREDQPQHF	TGTGCCAGCCGCCCCAATTTCGACAGGGAAGATCAGCCCCAGCATTTT
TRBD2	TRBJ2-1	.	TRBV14	CASSPFRPGGAFYNEQFF	TGTGCCAGCAGCCCTTTTAGACCCGGGGGGGCCTTCTACAATGAGCAGTTCTTC
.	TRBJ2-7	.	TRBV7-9	CASSQGGSIHSYEQYF	TGTGCCAGCAGTCAAGGGGGGTCCATCCACTCCTACGAGCAGTACTTC
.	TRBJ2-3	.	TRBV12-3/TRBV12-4	CASSLGGGAGTQYF	TGTGCCAGCAGTTTGGGTGGGGGGGCCGGTACGCAGTATTTT
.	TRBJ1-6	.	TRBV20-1	CSARVEGSSYNSPLHF	TGCAGTGCTAGAGTGGAGGGGAGCTCCTATAATTCACCCCTCCACTTT
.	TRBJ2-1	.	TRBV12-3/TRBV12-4	CASSLRGGGGADNEQFF	TGTGCCAGCAGCTTAAGGGGCGGGGGCGGGGCGGACAATGAGCAGTTCTTC
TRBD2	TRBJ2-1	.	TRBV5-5	CVSQRDTQNEQFF	TGTGTCTCCCAGCGGGATACGCAAAATGAGCAGTTCTTC
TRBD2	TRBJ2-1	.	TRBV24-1	CATSDLAGAVNEQFF	TGTGCCACCAGTGATTTGGCGGGAGCGGTCAATGAGCAGTTCTTC
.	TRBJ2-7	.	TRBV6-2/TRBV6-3	CASSLRWASYEQYF	TGTGCCAGCAGTCTTAGGTGGGCGTCCTACGAGCAGTACTTC
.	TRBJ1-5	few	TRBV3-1	CASSESAGGSQPQHF	TGTGCCAGCAGCGAGTCGGCTGGAGGGAGTCAGCCCCAGCATTTT
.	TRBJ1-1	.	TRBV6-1	CASSEATGFPNTEAFF	TGTGCCAGCAGTGAAGCGACAGGTTTCCCCAACACTGAAGCTTTCTTT
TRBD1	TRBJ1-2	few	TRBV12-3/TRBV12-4	CASSSGDREGSEGYTF	TGTGCCAGCAGTTCAGGGGACAGGGAGGGCTCTGAAGGCTACACCTTC
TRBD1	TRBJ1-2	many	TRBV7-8	CASSPGTGATYGYTF	TGTGCCAGCAGCCCTGGGACAGGGGCTACCTATGGCTACACCTTC
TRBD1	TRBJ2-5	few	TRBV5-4	CASSPRTGGQKTQYF	TGTGCCAGCAGCCCCCGGACAGGGGGTCAGAAGACCCAGTACTTC
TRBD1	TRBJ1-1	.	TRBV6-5	CASSVPGQGRTEAFF	TGTGCCAGCAGTGTACCGGGACAGGGAAGAACTGAAGCTTTCTTT
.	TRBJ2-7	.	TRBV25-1	CASSERGLDEQYF	TGTGCCAGCAGTGAACGAGGGTTAGACGAGCAGTACTTC
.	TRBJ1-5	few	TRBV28	CGEGRENQPQHF	TGTGGCGAGGGGAGGGAAAATCAGCCCCAGCATTTT
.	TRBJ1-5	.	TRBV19	CASSIDSGNQPQHF	TGTGCCAGTAGTATCGACTCAGGCAATCAGCCCCAGCATTTT
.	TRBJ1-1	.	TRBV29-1	CSVAKGGGTEAFF	TGCAGCGTTGCAAAAGGGGGAGGAACTGAAGCTTTCTTT
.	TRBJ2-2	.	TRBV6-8	CASSPVRTNTGELFF	TGTGCCAGCAGCCCAGTAAGAACAAACACCGGGGAGCTGTTTTTT
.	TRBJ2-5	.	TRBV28	CASSLRQRETQYF	TGTGCCAGCAGTTTGAGGCAGCGGGAGACCCAGTACTTC
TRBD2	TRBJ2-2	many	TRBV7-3	CASSLRGGNTGELFF	TGTGCCAGCAGCTTACGCGGGGGGAACACCGGGGAGCTGTTTTTT
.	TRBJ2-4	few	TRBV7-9	CASSPRGQGKGSIQYF	TGTGCCAGCAGCCCGAGAGGGCAGGGAAAGGGTTCCATTCAGTACTTC
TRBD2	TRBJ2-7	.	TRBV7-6	CASSPGGDGYEQYF	TGTGCCAGCAGCCCTGGGGGGGACGGCTACGAGCAGTACTTC
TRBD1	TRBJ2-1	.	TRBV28	CASRAGTGAYNEQFF	TGTGCCAGCAGAGCCGGGACAGGGGCTTACAATGAGCAGTTCTTC
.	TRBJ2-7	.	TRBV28	CASTPPRQSYEQYF	TGTGCCAGCACCCCACCCCGGCAGTCCTACGAGCAGTACTTC
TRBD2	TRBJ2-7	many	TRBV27	CASRSGSYEQYF	TGTGCCAGCAGAAGCGGGAGCTACGAGCAGTACTTC
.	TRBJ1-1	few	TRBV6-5	CASSPSTRASLRLGAFF	TGTGCCAGCAGTCCTTCCACCCGGGCATCTCTCCGACTGGGGGCTTTCTTT
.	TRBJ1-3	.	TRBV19	CASSISTLRTVSGNTIYF	TGTGCCAGTAGTATATCCACCCTCCGGACAGTCTCTGGAAACACCATATATTTT
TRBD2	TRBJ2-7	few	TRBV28	CASSSIAGGPREQYF	TGTGCCAGCAGTTCAATAGCGGGAGGGCCACGGGAGCAGTACTTC
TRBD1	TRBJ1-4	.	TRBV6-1	CASSGGTGGEKLFF	TGTGCCAGCAGTGGGGGGACAGGGGGCGAAAAACTGTTTTTT
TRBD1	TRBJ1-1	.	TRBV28	CASSPFTGGESTEAFF	TGTGCCAGCAGCCCCTTTACAGGGGGGGAGAGCACTGAAGCTTTCTTT
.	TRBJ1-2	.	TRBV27	CASSLWGRAKANYGYTF	TGTGCCAGCAGTTTATGGGGCAGGGCGAAGGCTAACTATGGCTACACCTTC
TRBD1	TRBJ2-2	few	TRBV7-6	CASSQTDRGRPGELFF	TGTGCCAGCAGCCAGACGGACAGGGGGCGTCCCGGGGAGCTGTTTTTT
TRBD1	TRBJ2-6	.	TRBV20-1	CSARAQTGAGANVLTF	TGCAGTGCTAGAGCCCAGACAGGGGCTGGGGCCAACGTCCTGACTTTC
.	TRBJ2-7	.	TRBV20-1	CSATQGSIEQYF	TGCAGTGCTACCCAGGGTTCGATCGAGCAGTACTTC
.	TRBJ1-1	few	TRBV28	CASRPNYQDGGNTEAFF	TGTGCCAGCAGGCCGAATTATCAAGACGGGGGCAACACTGAAGCTTTCTTT
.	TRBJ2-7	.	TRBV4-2	CASSQAARVNPYEQYF	TGTGCCAGCAGCCAAGCGGCTCGAGTCAACCCCTACGAGCAGTACTTC
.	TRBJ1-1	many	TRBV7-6	CASSSRLNTEAFF	TGTGCCAGCAGCTCTCGATTGAACACTGAAGCTTTCTTT
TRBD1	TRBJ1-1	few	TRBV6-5	CASSSPSGTGGTEAFF	TGTGCCAGCAGTTCGCCTTCCGGGACAGGGGGCACTGAAGCTTTCTTT
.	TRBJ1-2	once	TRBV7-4	CASSPGQPASNYGYTF	TGTGCCAGCAGCCCCGGGCAGCCAGCTAGTAACTATGGCTACACCTTC